These 31 T cell receptor beta chains came from one sample sequenced in a study of T cells in Graves' hyperthyroidism and ophthalmopathy. TCR beta CDR3 regions were amplified from RNA. The HTBI primer set served for first-round RT-PCR of the TCR CDR3. In TCRdb, the multiplex PCR reads were re-called with MiXCR into one record per CDR3 protein. The sample includes 650,000 to 800,000 distinct CDR3 sequences, over 40% seen only once; the top ten take less than 9%. Sequenced material: peripheral blood or thyroid tissue (not recorded which). These receptors all come from an adult man with Graves' disease, either hyperthyroidism or ophthalmopathy (not recorded which).

This chain joins TRBV15 and TRBJ1-4; 8 bases fit TRBD1. V trimming: 6 bases; J trimming: 8 bases; junction bases outside the gene matches: 11. The CDR3 is 15 amino acids. The germline CDR1 and CDR2 sequences are LNHNV and YYDKDF (reference sequence). For the CDR3, the DNA is TGTGCCACCAGTAGGACAGGGACAAGCTCCGAAAAACTGTTTTTT. Its protein product is CATSRTGTSSEKLFF.

This clonotype was picked up a small number of times. The chain uses TRBV20-1 and TRBJ1-2; D gene unclear. Looked up from germline, CDR1 is DFQATT and CDR2 is SNEGSKA (reference sequence). The V end lost 5 bases, the J end lost 8 bases, and 15 bases lay between the germline ends. The CDR3 is 12 amino acids. In DNA, the CDR3 is TGCAGTGCTCCCGACCTTCAAGGGGGCTACACCTTC. Its protein product is CSAPDLQGGYTF.

The rearrangement uses TRBV2 and TRBJ1-5, with TRBD1 matching 8 bases. V shed 3 bases, J shed 5 bases, and the junction held 6 bases outside the gene matches. The CDR3 consists of 15 residues. Germline CDR1 reads SNHLY; CDR2 reads FYNNEI. The CDR3 DNA follows: TGTGCCAGCAGTGACCACGGACAGGGCGATCAGCCCCAGCATTTT. It codes for CASSDHGQGDQPQHF.

This clonotype has a count of ten or more. The V call is TRBV24-1, the J call TRBJ1-5; D not resolved. This CDR3 has 15 amino acids. CDR1 and CDR2 from the germline V gene are KGHDR and SFDVKD. The V end lost 4 bases, the J end lost 0 bases, and 9 bases lay between the germline ends. CDR3 DNA sequence: TGTGCCACCAGTGACCCGATGAATAGCAATCAGCCCCAGCATTTT. Its translation is CATSDPMNSNQPQHF.

This clonotype was detected once. The gene calls are TRBV29-1 and TRBJ2-5; 9 positions agree with TRBD2. The CDR3 is made up of 12 amino acids. The germline V gene encodes CDR1 SQVTM and CDR2 ANQGSEA. V gave up 7 bases and J gave up 4 bases; unmatched junction bases: 4. For the CDR3, the DNA is TGCAGCGGTTCTAGCGGGGTAGAGACCCAGTACTTC. Encoded protein: CSGSSGVETQYF. Full variable domain (outside the CDR3, taken from reference TRBV29-1 and TRBJ2-5): SAVISQKPSRDICQRGTSLTIQCQVDSQVTMMFWYRQQPGQSLTLIATANQGSEATYESGFVIDKFPISRPNLTFSTLTVSNMSPEDSSIYLCSGSSGVETQYFGPGTRLLVL.

This clonotype was counted ten times or more. The rearrangement joins TRBV7-6 to TRBJ2-5; D gene unclear. The germline gives CDR1 SGHVS, CDR2 FNYEAQ. The CDR3 sequence is 14 residues long. V was trimmed by 2 bases and J by 0 bases, leaving 7 bases between them. The CDR3 region has the DNA TGTGCCAGCAGCTTAAGGGCCTACCAAGAGACCCAGTACTTC. Its protein product is CASSLRAYQETQYF.

This clonotype was seen ten or more times. The genes are TRBV2 and TRBJ1-1; the D gene is possibly TRBD1 (5 bases). Germline V gene sequence: CDR1 SNHLY, CDR2 FYNNEI. The CDR3 is made up of 11 amino acids. Trimming took off 8 bases at V and 7 bases at J, with 11 bases between the two ends. The CDR3 DNA reads TGTGCCAGCCGATGGGACGGTGAAGCTTTCTTT. Amino acids: CASRWDGEAFF.

This clonotype has ten or more counts. The V call is TRBV24-1, the J call TRBJ1-5, with a possible D match to TRBD1 (5 bases). This CDR3 comprises 16 residues. V lost 2 bases, J lost 5 bases, and 15 bases lay in between. The germline V gene has CDR1 KGHDR and CDR2 SFDVKD. The CDR3 nucleotides read TGTGCCACCAGTGATTGGGGCGGACGGTGGGATCAGCCCCAGCATTTT. Translating it yields CATSDWGGRWDQPQHF.

This clonotype was counted many times. The chain joins TRBV19 to TRBJ1-5; TRBD1 matches 8 bases. The J segment lost 4 bases and the V segment lost 5 bases, leaving 7 bases of the junction unmatched. Germline V CDR1 and CDR2: LNHDA, SQIVND (reference sequence). The CDR3 length is 15 residues. The CDR3 DNA follows: TGTGCCAGTAGTTCCGGACAGGGAGATAATCAGCCCCAGCATTTT. Translated, it gives CASSSGQGDNQPQHF.

This rearrangement joins TRBV30 to TRBJ1-1; 7 bases fit TRBD1. Germline-derived CDR1 and CDR2 are GTSNPN and SVGIG (reference sequence). With V trimmed by 1 base and J by 10 bases, 3 bases remained unmatched. The CDR3 totals 11 residues. As DNA, the CDR3 is TGTGCCTGGAGTGCAGACAGGGCAGCTTTCTTT. Residues: CAWSADRAAFF.

Details on this clonotype: A read error is likely here: a far larger clone is one base away. The chain carries TRBV11-2 and TRBJ2-5; D perhaps matches TRBD2 (7 bases). V lost 5 bases and J lost 5, with 12 bases in between. This CDR3 has 13 amino acids. Germline-derived CDR1 and CDR2 are SGHAT and FQNNGV. CDR3 coding DNA: TGTGCCAGCAGCCCCGGGGGGCATGAGACCCAGTACTTC. It codes for CASSPGGHETQYF.

This clonotype has ten or more counts. The CDR3 here is CATSDLRGDYGYTF. The CDR3, as DNA: TGTGCCACCAGTGATTTAAGGGGTGACTATGGCTACACCTTC. The chain is built from TRBV24-1 and TRBJ1-2, with a weak D call TRBD1 (5 bases). CDR3 size: 14 residues. V was clipped by 1 base and J by 3 bases, with 8 bases between them. CDR1 is KGHDR, CDR2 SFDVKD, per germline.

The chain employs TRBV25-1 and TRBJ1-2; unclear D gene. The CDR3 has 11 amino acids. Germline CDR1 MGHDK, CDR2 SYGVNS. The CDR3 sequence: CARGTNYGYTF. The CDR3 nucleotides are TGTGCTAGAGGAACTAACTATGGCTACACCTTC.

V is TRBV14 and J is TRBJ1-4; possibly TRBD1 for D (6 bases). CDR1 is SGHDN and CDR2 is FVKESK in the germline V gene. The CDR3 covers 13 residues. Deletions cut 4 bases from V and 6 bases from J, with 9 bases between. CDR3 nucleotide sequence: TGTGCCAGCAGCCGGACAGCTTATGAAAAACTGTTTTTT. Protein: CASSRTAYEKLFF.

The J gene is TRBJ1-2, the V gene TRBV29-1; 7 nucleotides match TRBD1. Germline V lookup: CDR1 SQVTM, CDR2 ANQGSEA. The CDR3 is made up of 16 amino acids. V dropped 7 bases and J dropped 1; count of bases not matched to a gene: 15. In DNA, the CDR3 is TGCAGCGCCGAGACAGGGACTGGTGGGCTTAACTATGGCTACACCTTC. Translating gives CSAETGTGGLNYGYTF.

This clonotype was picked up one time. The V gene is TRBV2, the J gene TRBJ1-4; 8 bases agree with TRBD1. The CDR3 sequence is 13 residues long. Germline values: CDR1 SNHLY, CDR2 FYNNEI. V lost 1 base and J lost 10; bases outside the gene matches: 2. Here the CDR3 reads CASSEVGTGKLFF. The CDR3 nucleotides are TGTGCCAGCAGTGAAGTAGGGACAGGAAAACTGTTTTTT.

CDR3 nucleotides: TGTGCCAGCAGTTTAATCAACGGGAATTCACCCCTCCACTTT. This translates into CASSLINGNSPLHF. The chain has TRBV7-2 and TRBJ1-6, with D hard to call. This CDR3 is 14 amino acids long. Germline-derived CDR1 and CDR2 are SGHTA and FQGNSA. V was pared by 6 bases and J by 7 bases, with 13 bases between.

On this clonotype itself: A much larger clone differs from this one at a single base, so this may be a read error. The V gene is TRBV20-1, the J gene TRBJ1-6; no clear D gene. Germline V gene data show CDR1 as DFQATT and CDR2 as SNEGSKA (reference sequence). This CDR3 is built from 14 residues. The V and J ends lost 1 base and 9 bases respectively, with 13 bases between them. The CDR3 reads CSARGKAVGSPLHF. The CDR3 bases are TGCAGTGCTAGAGGTAAGGCTGTAGGTTCACCCCTCCACTTT.

Notes on this clonotype: A read error may account for a junction end that differs from germline. The rearrangement links TRBV15 to TRBJ1-2; D is undetermined. The CDR3 has 17 residues. Looked up from germline, CDR1 is LNHNV and CDR2 is YYDKDF (reference sequence). The CDR3 protein is CAASSLRVPQDNYGYTF. The CDR3, as DNA: TGTGCCGCCAGCAGCTTGCGGGTACCGCAGGATAACTATGGCTACACCTTC.

This chain links TRBV19 with TRBJ2-7; 7 positions agree with TRBD1. Germline lookup yields CDR1 LNHDA and CDR2 SQIVND (reference sequence). With V trimmed by 3 bases and J by 3 bases, 5 bases remained unmatched. This CDR3 has 14 residues. The CDR3 here is CASSITTGNYEQYF. In nucleotides, the CDR3 is TGTGCCAGTAGTATTACGACAGGGAACTACGAGCAGTACTTC.

On this clonotype itself: A much larger clone lies a single base off, so this may be a read error. The chain is built from TRBV7-8 and TRBJ1-6, with D maybe TRBD1 (5 bases). The CDR3 runs to 14 residues. The germline CDR1 and CDR2 sequences are SGHVS and FQNEAQ. CDR3 in DNA: TGCGCCAGCAGCCAAGAGGGGTGGCGTTCACCCCTCCACTTT. It is translated as CASSQEGWRSPLHF.

The chain employs TRBV2 and TRBJ2-6; D not certain. The V end lost 4 bases, the J end lost 0 bases, and 7 bases lay between the germline ends. CDR1 and CDR2 (germline): SNHLY, FYNNEI. The CDR3 consists of 15 residues. The CDR3 loop is CASSAVSSGANVLTF. DNA of the CDR3: TGTGCCAGCAGTGCGGTCTCCTCTGGGGCCAACGTCCTGACTTTC.

The V and J genes are TRBV6-6 and TRBJ1-1; 11 nucleotides agree with TRBD1. With 5 bases clipped from V and 4 bases from J, the junction kept 6 bases outside the gene matches. The germline V gene encodes CDR1 MNHNY and CDR2 SVGAGI (reference sequence). This CDR3 has 15 residues. The CDR3 sequence: CASSSSGTGGTEAFF. For the CDR3, the DNA is TGTGCCAGCAGTAGCTCCGGGACAGGGGGCACTGAAGCTTTCTTT.

Many counts were recorded for this clonotype. The rearrangement links TRBV10-3 to TRBJ1-2; 7 bases are a match to TRBD1. Losses at the gene ends were 11 bases for V and 2 bases for J; bases not matched to a gene: 5. CDR1 and CDR2 (germline): ENHRY, SYGVKD. The CDR3 consists of 12 residues. The CDR3 nucleotides are TGTGCCTCGGGACAGTCAAACTATGGCTACACCTTC. Amino acids: CASGQSNYGYTF.

As regards this clonotype: No conserved phenylalanine or tryptophan ends this CDR3, so it is likely a read error. The chain is built from TRBV7-8 and TRBJ2-7; 8 positions match TRBD2. The CDR3 is 14 amino acids. J was trimmed by 2 bases and V by 6 bases; bases with no gene match: 6. CDR1 is SGHVS, CDR2 FQNEAQ, per germline. The CDR3 sequence is CASRFGGGPYEQYS. The CDR3 DNA reads as TGTGCCAGCAGGTTCGGCGGGGGGCCCTACGAGCAGTACTCC.

To note about this clonotype: With a much larger clone just one base away, this may be a read error. The chain uses TRBV5-4 and TRBJ1-1; TRBD1 aligns across 9 bases. Germline CDR1 SGHNT, CDR2 YYREEE (reference sequence). CDR3 length: 15 amino acids. As DNA, the CDR3 is TGTGCCGGCAGCTCAGCGGGACAGGGGAACACTGAAGCTTTCTTT. Residues: CAGSSAGQGNTEAFF.

The V and J genes are TRBV2 and TRBJ2-7; tentatively, D is TRBD2 (5 bases). The germline V and J ends were trimmed by 5 bases and 7 bases, with 21 bases remaining between them. This CDR3 region has 15 residues. Germline loops: CDR1 SNHLY, CDR2 FYNNEI. The CDR3 DNA reads TGTGCCAGCAGTTTCGCGGGCAGAGGACTTGGGGAGCAGTACTTC. Amino acid sequence: CASSFAGRGLGEQYF.

V is TRBV19 and J is TRBJ1-4; D remains ambiguous. The CDR3 is 13 residues long. V lost 6 bases and J lost 6, with 11 bases in between. CDR1 is LNHDA, CDR2 SQIVND, per germline (reference sequence). DNA for the CDR3: TGTGCCAGTAGCGGACTCTCGGATGAAAAACTGTTTTTT. This gives the protein CASSGLSDEKLFF.

Only one count was recorded for this clonotype. The junction does not match germline at one end; this may be a read error. The chain has TRBV7-3 and TRBJ1-2; TRBD1 might be the D (5 bases). CDR1 is SGHTA and CDR2 is FQGTGA in the germline V gene. This CDR3 has 14 residues. The chain's CDR3 is CASSQPGALRGYTF. The CDR3 coding sequence is TGCGCCAGCAGCCAACCCGGGGCGCTGAGGGGCTACACCTTC.

The chain joins TRBV20-1 to TRBJ1-2; perhaps TRBD1 as D (5 bases). Germline-derived CDR1 and CDR2 are DFQATT and SNEGSKA (reference sequence). The ends were cut back, 1 base at V and 6 bases at J, with 15 bases in the middle. This CDR3 has 14 amino acids. CDR3 sequence (DNA): TGCAGTGCTAGAGGGGGGATTATTCGCCATGGCTACACCTTC. This encodes CSARGGIIRHGYTF.

The table lists this clonotype with many counts. In DNA, the CDR3 is TGCAGCGTTGAAGGGGACCAATCCCAAGAGACCCAGTACTTC. Translation: CSVEGDQSQETQYF. V and J are TRBV29-1 and TRBJ2-5; possibly TRBD1 or TRBD2 for D (5 bases each). The CDR3 covers 14 residues. CDR1 and CDR2 from the germline V gene are SQVTM and ANQGSEA. V lost 1 base and J 1 base, leaving 10 bases between the germline ends.